This TCR beta chain was profiled in a study of T cell repertoires in cytomegalovirus infection. Study context: CMV epitopes that were recently identified and HLA-C-restricted were used alongside well-studied HLA-B-restricted ones.

General study findings and limits: CMV-specific TCR beta clonotypes restricted by HLA-C were the ones dominating the ex vivo response.

This clonotype was observed a handful of times. What it binds is not known. TCRdb ran MiXCR on the reads and lists one entry per CDR3 protein. The sample lists approximately 990,000 distinct CDR3 sequences; approximately 31% were seen once. The CDR3 is made up of 14 amino acids. With 4 bases removed from V and 4 bases from J, the gap between germline ends came to 13 bases. Per germline, CDR1 SGHKS and CDR2 YYEKEE (reference sequence). The clonotype originates from a human donor in good health (CMV status not recorded). Some clones in this sample may be carry-over from other donors' samples. The V and J genes are TRBV5-5 and TRBJ2-3; TRBD2 is a possible D gene (5 bases). Sequences were derived from cultured CD8+ T cells from PBMCs, sampled from culture after CMV antigen stimulation. The CDR3 region is CASSLGLLPDTQYF. The CDR3 bases are TGTGCCAGCAGCCTCGGACTTCTTCCAGATACGCAGTATTTT. The whole variable domain, remainder taken from reference TRBV5-5 and TRBJ2-3, is DAGVTQSPTHLIKTRGQQVTLRCSPISGHKSVSWYQQVLGQGPQFIFQYYEKEERGRGNFPDRFSARQFPNYSSELNVNALLLGDSALYLCASSLGLLPDTQYFGPGTRLTVL.